These 30 T cell receptor beta chains were sequenced from one sample in a study of OX40 agonist ivuxolimab in advanced cancers. TCRdb's copy holds only in-frame clones and misses some; the assay was immunoSEQ multiplex PCR. The sample includes more than 65,000 clones, 94% of them seen just once. The sample here was CD4+ or CD8+ T cells sorted from blood, taken in a trial of the OX40 agonist ivuxolimab. These TCRs come from an adult with an advanced solid tumor such as melanoma, head and neck, liver or kidney cancer.

The chain couples TRBV29-1 to TRBJ2-7; the D gene is possibly TRBD1 (5 bases). The CDR3 spans 14 residues. V lost 4 bases and J 0 bases, leaving 13 bases between the germline ends. In germline, CDR1 is SQVTM, CDR2 ANQGSEA. CDR3 amino acids: CSVVGRASSYEQYF. The CDR3 bases are TGCAGCGTTGTTGGCAGGGCCAGCTCCTACGAGCAGTACTTC.

V and J are TRBV7-3 and TRBJ2-2; D unresolved. Germline-derived CDR1 and CDR2 are SGHTA and FQGTGA. The CDR3 runs to 13 residues. V lost 1 base to trimming and J lost 4 bases, with 4 bases between them. The CDR3 bases are TGTGCCAGCAGCTTAAGTGGCACCGGGGAGCTGTTTTTT. Protein sequence: CASSLSGTGELFF.

The gene calls are TRBV4-3 and TRBJ2-3; maybe TRBD1 (5 bases). The length of the CDR3 is 15 residues. V lost 0 bases and J lost 4, with 11 bases in between. Germline lookup yields CDR1 LGHNA and CDR2 YSLEER. The CDR3 protein is CASSQDWLGADTQYF. CDR3 coding DNA: TGCGCCAGCAGCCAAGATTGGCTAGGGGCAGATACGCAGTATTTT.

This sequence joins TRBV7-9 and TRBJ2-7; possible D gene TRBD2, 5 bases. This CDR3 region has 15 residues. The germline V and J ends were trimmed by 1 base and 2 bases, with 12 bases remaining between them. Looked up from germline, CDR1 is SEHNR and CDR2 is FQNEAQ (reference sequence). DNA of the CDR3: TGTGCCAGCAGCTTAGGCCCAAACGGGGCCTACGAGCAGTACTTC. Amino acid sequence: CASSLGPNGAYEQYF.

DNA for the CDR3: TGTGCCAGCAGCTTAGCATGGAGGGGGCCAGCCTACGAGCAGTACTTC. Amino acid sequence: CASSLAWRGPAYEQYF. This chain uses TRBV7-8 with TRBJ2-7, with a possible D match to TRBD1 (7 bases). The CDR3 totals 16 residues. V was clipped by 0 bases and J by 2 bases, with 14 bases between them. Germline CDR1 SGHVS, CDR2 FQNEAQ.

The chain links TRBV6-5 to TRBJ1-1; tentatively, D is TRBD1 (6 bases). The length of the CDR3 is 16 residues. Trimming shortened V by 2 bases and J by 2 bases, and 15 bases separated the two germline ends. The germline V gene encodes CDR1 MNHEY and CDR2 SVGAGI. The CDR3 protein is CASSYPPGHPNTEAFF. In DNA, the CDR3 is TGTGCCAGCAGTTACCCCCCGGGACACCCTAACACTGAAGCTTTCTTT.

The count of this clone is one. The J gene is TRBJ2-3, the V gene TRBV15; 7 bases are a match to TRBD2. CDR3 size: 17 residues. Germline-derived CDR1 and CDR2 are LNHNV and YYDKDF (reference sequence). The V segment lost 0 bases and the J segment 0 bases; nucleotides outside the gene matches: 6. In nucleotides, the CDR3 is TGTGCCACCAGCAGAGATGGAGCGGGACGGAGCACAGATACGCAGTATTTT. Amino acid sequence: CATSRDGAGRSTDTQYF. Complete variable domain (other parts from reference TRBV15 and TRBJ2-3): DAMVIQNPRYQVTQFGKPVTLSCSQTLNHNVMYWYQQKSSQAPKLLFHYYDKDFNNEADTPDNFQSRRPNTSFCFLDIRSPGLGDTAMYLCATSRDGAGRSTDTQYFGPGTRLTVL.

The rearrangement joins TRBV11-3 to TRBJ2-1; 10 bases align to TRBD2. Germline loops: CDR1 SGHNT, CDR2 YENEEA. The ends lost 1 base at V and 8 bases at J; junction bases unmatched: 8. The CDR3 is 16 residues long. The CDR3 spells CASSLVPSGSKHEQFF. In DNA, the CDR3 is TGTGCCAGCAGCTTAGTCCCTAGCGGGAGTAAGCATGAGCAGTTCTTC.

The chain has TRBV2 and TRBJ2-3; tentative D call: TRBD1 (6 bases). Germline V gene sequence: CDR1 SNHLY, CDR2 FYNNEI. The V and J ends lost 6 bases and 0 bases respectively, with 13 bases between them. CDR3 length: 15 residues. The CDR3 DNA sequence: TGTGCCAGCAGGGACAGATTCGCTAGCACAGATACGCAGTATTTT. Its translation: CASRDRFASTDTQYF.

The chain carries TRBV6-1 and TRBJ1-1, with 7 bases that match TRBD1. The CDR3 has 13 amino acids. J lost 1 base, V lost 4 bases, and 0 bases had no gene match. Germline assignment: CDR1 MNHNS and CDR2 SASEGT. The chain's CDR3 is CASSGQGNTEAFF. The CDR3 bases are TGTGCCAGCAGTGGACAGGGGAACACTGAAGCTTTCTTT.

The genes are TRBV7-9 and TRBJ2-7; 10 bases map to TRBD1. This CDR3 has 15 residues. Germline V gene data show CDR1 as SEHNR and CDR2 as FQNEAQ (reference sequence). The junction had 11 bases not matched to a gene; V was cut back by 5 bases and J by 7 bases. For the CDR3, the DNA is TGTGCCAGCAGCCTGACGTGGGGACAGGGGAGTGAGCAGTACTTC. Translation gives CASSLTWGQGSEQYF.

The V call is TRBV11-1, the J call TRBJ2-3, with unresolved D. Per germline, CDR1 SGHAT and CDR2 FQDESV (reference sequence). The CDR3 totals 12 residues. Trimming shortened V by 3 bases and J by 0 bases, and 1 base separated the two germline ends. The CDR3 loop reads CASSFSTDTQYF. CDR3 bases: TGTGCCAGCAGCTTTAGCACAGATACGCAGTATTTT.

J is TRBJ2-5 and V is TRBV7-2; 7 bases align to TRBD2. The junction had 11 bases not matched to a gene; V was cut back by 5 bases and J by 5 bases. This CDR3 spans 15 amino acids. Germline V gives CDR1 SGHTA, CDR2 FQGNSA. CDR3 DNA sequence: TGTGCCAGCAGCGAAGTGACTAGCCGGTGGGAGACCCAGTACTTC. Translated, it gives CASSEVTSRWETQYF.

The chain carries TRBV19 and TRBJ2-7; 9 bases are shared with TRBD1. Per germline, CDR1 LNHDA and CDR2 SQIVND (reference sequence). The CDR3 length is 15 residues. J gave up 5 bases and V 1 base, and 6 bases lay outside the gene matches. The CDR3 spells CASSIGTGVYDEQYF. CDR3 nucleotide sequence: TGTGCCAGTAGTATAGGGACAGGGGTGTACGACGAGCAGTACTTC.

The chain carries TRBV7-2 and TRBJ1-1; 8 nucleotides agree with TRBD1. V gave up 6 bases and J gave up 6 bases; unmatched junction bases: 6. The CDR3 length is 13 residues. In germline, CDR1 is SGHTA, CDR2 FQGNSA. The CDR3 sequence is CASRPRTGPEAFF. CDR3 nucleotides: TGTGCCAGCAGACCAAGGACAGGGCCTGAAGCTTTCTTT.

CDR3 bases: TGTGCCAGCAGCATTGACAGCTCGCCATATGGCTACACCTTC. Its translation: CASSIDSSPYGYTF. The chain employs TRBV6-5 and TRBJ1-2; TRBD1 might be the D (5 bases). Trimming removed 6 bases at V and 5 bases at J, with 16 bases between. This CDR3 comprises 14 residues. Germline V gene sequence: CDR1 MNHEY, CDR2 SVGAGI.

V gene TRBV29-1 combines with J gene TRBJ2-7; 8 nucleotides agree with TRBD1. The CDR3 consists of 12 residues. In germline, CDR1 is SQVTM, CDR2 ANQGSEA. The CDR3 is CTYRTGPYEQYF. CDR3 nucleotide sequence: TGCACATATAGGACAGGGCCCTACGAGCAGTACTTC.

The chain links TRBV19 to TRBJ2-7; D gene unclear. Germline CDR1 is LNHDA and CDR2 is SQIVND (reference sequence). V shed 0 bases and J shed 1 base, with 10 bases lying between them. This CDR3 spans 15 amino acids. The DNA of the CDR3 is TGTGCCAGTAGTATAGATCAGACGATATCCTACGAGCAGTACTTC. It codes for CASSIDQTISYEQYF.

The chain has TRBV6-4 and TRBJ2-7, with D possibly called TRBD1 or TRBD2 (5 bases each). CDR1 is MRHNA and CDR2 is SNTAGT in the germline V gene. CDR3 size: 13 residues. With 3 bases removed from V and 0 bases from J, the gap between germline ends came to 6 bases. The CDR3 coding sequence is TGTGCCAGCAGTGAGGGACCCTCCTACGAGCAGTACTTC. Its translation is CASSEGPSYEQYF.

The gene calls are TRBV5-1 and TRBJ1-2; 7 bases match TRBD1. This CDR3 has 14 residues. Germline lookup yields CDR1 SGHRS and CDR2 YFSETQ. V lost 4 bases to trimming and J lost 4 bases; unmatched junction nucleotides: 7. The CDR3 here is CASSTGTDPYGYTF. The CDR3 DNA reads as TGCGCCAGCAGCACCGGGACAGATCCCTATGGCTACACCTTC.

This clone was detected only once. This sequence joins TRBV7-6 and TRBJ2-7, with 7 bases fitting TRBD1. Trimming took 5 bases from V and 6 from J; bases not matched to a gene: 7. Per germline, CDR1 SGHVS and CDR2 FNYEAQ. This CDR3 region has 13 residues. CDR3 DNA sequence: TGTGCCAGCAGCCTGACAGGGTCAGGCGAGCAGTACTTC. As protein: CASSLTGSGEQYF.

The chain uses TRBV5-1 and TRBJ2-7; 9 bases line up with TRBD1. Germline CDR1 and CDR2: SGHRS and YFSETQ. This CDR3 has 16 residues. Trimming cost V 4 bases and J 3 bases; bases outside gene matches: 11. The chain's CDR3 is CASSHTGQGELYEQYF. As DNA, the CDR3 is TGCGCCAGCAGCCACACGGGACAGGGAGAACTCTACGAGCAGTACTTC.

The gene calls are TRBV7-2 and TRBJ2-6; TRBD1 matches at 7 bases. In germline, CDR1 is SGHTA, CDR2 FQGNSA. Unmatched junction bases numbered 17, after V lost 2 bases and J lost 13 bases. The CDR3 length is 17 residues. CDR3 loop: CASSLRSRGTAWSVLTF. The DNA of the CDR3 is TGTGCCAGCAGCTTAAGATCGAGGGGGACAGCGTGGAGTGTCCTGACTTTC. The complete variable domain, with remaining parts taken from reference TRBV7-2 and TRBJ2-6, reads GAGVSQSPSNKVTEKGKDVELRCDPISGHTALYWYRQSLGQGLEFLIYFQGNSAPDKSGLPSDRFSAERTGGSVSTLTIQRTQQEDSAVYLCASSLRSRGTAWSVLTFGAGSRLTVL.

The V call is TRBV4-3, the J call TRBJ2-1; 13 nucleotides agree with TRBD2. This CDR3 region has 20 residues. Germline V gene lookup returns CDR1 LGHNA and CDR2 YSLEER. The V segment lost 1 base and the J segment 5 bases; nucleotides outside the gene matches: 14. CDR3: CASSQVPGLAGVSRDNEQFF. In nucleotides, the CDR3 is TGCGCCAGCAGCCAAGTCCCCGGACTAGCGGGAGTAAGTCGGGACAATGAGCAGTTCTTC.

V usage is TRBV27 and J usage is TRBJ1-5, with TRBD1 as a possible D gene (6 bases). The CDR3 extends over 14 amino acids. From germline, CDR1 is MNHEY and CDR2 SMNVEV (reference sequence). The V end was cut by 3 bases, the J end by 5 bases, with 11 bases between. The CDR3 nucleotides are TGTGCCAGCAGTTTGGGGGCGGTGGATCAGCCCCAGCATTTT. Translated: CASSLGAVDQPQHF.

This chain connects TRBV19 to TRBJ1-2; D ambiguous. V lost 4 bases and J 3 bases, leaving 15 bases between the germline ends. This CDR3 contains 15 residues. Germline assignment: CDR1 LNHDA and CDR2 SQIVND (reference sequence). The CDR3 loop reads CASSTHVSGHYGYTF. The CDR3 region has the DNA TGTGCCAGTAGTACACACGTCTCGGGCCACTATGGCTACACCTTC. Variable domain in full (rest from reference TRBV19 and TRBJ1-2): DGGITQSPKYLFRKEGQNVTLSCEQNLNHDAMYWYRQDPGQGLRLIYYSQIVNDFQKGDIAEGYSVSREKKESFPLTVTSAQKNPTAFYLCASSTHVSGHYGYTFGSGTRLTVV.

The V and J genes are TRBV6-5 and TRBJ1-2, with D uncertain. Germline CDR1 is MNHEY and CDR2 is SVGAGI. Deletions cut 0 bases from V and 2 bases from J, with 7 bases between. The CDR3 totals 14 residues. DNA for the CDR3: TGTGCCAGCAGTTACTCTTGGGCCAACTATGGCTACACCTTC. This encodes CASSYSWANYGYTF.

The CDR3 DNA is TGTGCCAGCAGCGTAGAATTGGGGACCCCTGAAGCTTTCTTT. Translation gives CASSVELGTPEAFF. The chain has TRBV9 and TRBJ1-1; a weak D match, TRBD1 (5 bases). CDR1 SGDLS and CDR2 YYNGEE come from the germline V gene. There are 14 residues in the CDR3. Trimming removed 0 bases at V and 6 bases at J, with 12 bases between.

This clone was seen only once. The CDR3 sequence is CASSVTPGDIQYF. CDR3 sequence (DNA): TGTGCCAGCAGCGTAACCCCCGGGGACATTCAGTACTTC. The chain is built from TRBV9 and TRBJ2-4; the D gene is possibly TRBD2 (5 bases). This CDR3 comprises 13 residues. In germline, CDR1 is SGDLS, CDR2 YYNGEE. V dropped 1 base and J dropped 8 bases, with 10 bases sitting between them.

The V and J genes are TRBV4-1 and TRBJ2-7, with 15 bases that match TRBD2. The V gene's germline CDR1 is MGHRA and CDR2 YSYEKL. Trimming at V came to 4 bases and at J to 7 bases, leaving 8 bases not matched to a gene. The CDR3 sequence is 16 residues long. The CDR3 loop is CASSLGLAGGPREQYF. CDR3 bases: TGCGCCAGCAGCCTGGGACTAGCGGGGGGTCCACGAGAGCAGTACTTC.